This TCR beta chain was sequenced in a study of PD-1 blockade in classical Hodgkin lymphoma. Data came from immunoSEQ multiplex PCR; TCRdb stores just in-frame clones and leaves some out. The sample holds about 60,000 clones, 90% seen once. The patients all showed relapse after autologous stem cell transplantation, while their brentuximab vedotin exposure varied. Complete response, partial response or progressive disease was recorded as best response. The specimen was peripheral blood mononuclear cells (PBMCs), collected at baseline. The receptor was derived from a human donor with classical Hodgkin lymphoma.

CDR3 nucleotides: TGTGCCAGCGCTTTGGGGGGTTGGTCCGAGCAGTACTTC. Translation gives CASALGGWSEQYF. This chain joins TRBV27 and TRBJ2-7, with a possible D match to TRBD2 (6 bases). This CDR3 comprises 13 residues. Germline V CDR1 and CDR2: MNHEY, SMNVEV (reference sequence). V shed 8 bases and J shed 6 bases, with 17 bases lying between them.